The T cell receptor beta chain under discussion was sequenced for a study of T-cell reconstitution after alpha-beta-depleted transplantation in children. Unique molecular identifiers were incorporated during preparation of the TCRbeta library. One entry per CDR3 protein results from TCRdb running MiXCR on the PCR reads. This table has around 340,000 distinct CDR3 sequences, about 14% appearing once. This CDR3 contains 14 residues. Losses at the gene ends were 0 bases for V and 5 bases for J; bases not matched to a gene: 4. Per germline, CDR1 SGHRS and CDR2 YFSETQ. This clonotype was found once. The receptor's source is a human donor who donated a stem cell graft to a child with Fanconi anemia. The chain uses TRBV5-1 and TRBJ1-2; 7 bases agree with TRBD1. Sequenced material: PBMCs, taken from the stem cell graft. The CDR3 nucleotides are TGCGCCAGCAGCTTGGAAGGGACAGAGTATGGCTACACCTTC. Its translation: CASSLEGTEYGYTF.